Listed below are T cell receptor beta chains from one sample, sequenced in a study of breast tumors, draining lymph nodes, adjacent tissues. TCRdb recomputed calls from the multiplex PCR reads with MiXCR, one row per CDR3 protein. The sample lists approximately 130,000 distinct CDR3 sequences, roughly 20% occurring once. The material sequenced was axillary lymph node tissue. The receptors derive from a female donor with breast cancer. Some clones in this sample may be carry-over from other donors' samples. The CDR3 runs from the conserved cysteine through the conserved F or W. The D gene is left open where the match is weak. Only part of the rows carry a size: once, few, many, or a class if the clone is expanded.

abundance	v_gene	d_gene	j_gene	CDR3nt	CDR3aa
NA	TRBV19	NA	TRBJ2-5	TGTGCCAGTAGTTACGGGACCCCGGGTACCCAGTACTTC	CASSYGTPGTQYF
NA	TRBV28	TRBD1	TRBJ1-4	TGTGCCAGCAGAGGGACAGGGGCTAATGAAGAACTGTTTTTT	CASRGTGANEELFF
many	TRBV29-1	TRBD1	TRBJ1-2	TGCAGCGAGTACAGGGGAGGCGACGGCTACACCTTC	CSEYRGGDGYTF
many	TRBV6-5	NA	TRBJ1-2	TGTGCCAGCAGTACCTTGGGGGGAGGTCTCCAAGCTAACTATGGCTACACCTTC	CASSTLGGGLQANYGYTF
many	TRBV12-3/TRBV12-4	NA	TRBJ2-6	TGTGCCAGCAGTTTTGATGGGGCCAACGTCCTGACTTTC	CASSFDGANVLTF
many	TRBV5-4	NA	TRBJ2-5	TGTGCCAGCAGCTTGTACGGGACGCGCGAGACCCAGTACTTC	CASSLYGTRETQYF
many	TRBV3-1	NA	TRBJ2-5	TGTGCCAGCAGCCCCGAGGGAGCGGACCTCCGGGAGACCCAGTACTTC	CASSPEGADLRETQYF
many	TRBV7-3	TRBD2	TRBJ2-5	TGTGCCAGCAGCTTAACTGCGGGAGGGGAGACCCAGTACTTC	CASSLTAGGETQYF
many	TRBV20-1	NA	TRBJ2-7	TGCAGTGCTCAGCTTACATATACGGGAAGACGGTTGTACTTC	CSAQLTYTGRRLYF
many	TRBV15	NA	TRBJ2-7	TGTGCCACCAGCCCAGCCAGGAGTTCCTACGAGCAGTACTTC	CATSPARSSYEQYF
few	TRBV2	TRBD1	TRBJ2-5	TGTGCCAGCAGTGATCCACAGGGGCCCCAAGAGACCCAGTACTTC	CASSDPQGPQETQYF
few	TRBV27	TRBD2	TRBJ2-1	TGTGCCAGCAGTAAGGTCGTCAGCGGGAGGGGTAATGAGCAGTTCTTC	CASSKVVSGRGNEQFF
many	TRBV9	NA	TRBJ2-1	TGTGCCAGCAGCGTAGCTATTTTTGGCGGAAGCTCCTACAATGAGCAGTTCTTC	CASSVAIFGGSSYNEQFF
many	TRBV9	TRBD2	TRBJ2-2	TGTGCCAGCAGCGTAGCGACTAGCGGGAACGGGGAGCTGTTTTTT	CASSVATSGNGELFF
few	TRBV27	NA	TRBJ1-2	TGTGCCAGCAGTTTAACTTGGACAGCTTCCTCCTATGGCTACACCTTC	CASSLTWTASSYGYTF
many	TRBV20-1	TRBD1	TRBJ1-5	TGCAGTGCTAGAGAAGCAGGACAGGAATATTATAGCAATCAGCCCCAGCATTTT	CSAREAGQEYYSNQPQHF
many	TRBV27	TRBD2	TRBJ2-7	TGTGCCAGCAGTCCGCGGGGGACCTCCTACGAGCAGTACTTC	CASSPRGTSYEQYF
NA	TRBV28	TRBD1	TRBJ1-3	TGTGCCAGCAGCCGCCGACAGGGCGGATACTCTGGAAACACCATATATTTT	CASSRRQGGYSGNTIYF
few	TRBV6-1	TRBD1	TRBJ1-1	TGTGCCAGCAGTGGACAGGGGGAAGTTACTGAAGCTTTCTTT	CASSGQGEVTEAFF
many	TRBV5-1	TRBD1	TRBJ1-2	TGCGCCAGCAGTAGGGACCGGGACAGCTATGGCTACACCTTC	CASSRDRDSYGYTF
many	TRBV6-5	NA	TRBJ1-2	TGTGCCAGCAGCTCCGCCTGGGTTGGCTACACCTTC	CASSSAWVGYTF
many	TRBV6-1	NA	TRBJ2-7	TGTGCCAGCGAAGGTAGGATCTACGAGCAGTACTTC	CASEGRIYEQYF
many	TRBV2	NA	TRBJ2-1	TGTGCCAGCAGTGAAGCGGTAGCGGCCGATTACTCCTACAATGAGCAGTTCTTC	CASSEAVAADYSYNEQFF
many	TRBV9	NA	TRBJ2-7	TGTGCCAGCAGCGAGGGGACGGCCTACGAGCAGTACTTC	CASSEGTAYEQYF
many	TRBV6-4	TRBD1	TRBJ1-2	TGTGCCAGCAGCGCCACCCCGGCAGGGGGCGCGGTCTACACCTTC	CASSATPAGGAVYTF
many	TRBV6-5	NA	TRBJ1-5	TGTGCCAGCAGTTCAGGAACACCCGGTCAGCCCCAGCATTTT	CASSSGTPGQPQHF
many	TRBV28	NA	TRBJ2-5	TGTGCCAGCAGTTTACCGACTAGGAGGGAGACCCAGTACTTC	CASSLPTRRETQYF
few	TRBV28	NA	TRBJ1-5	TGTGCCACCCTGTCCCCCGTGAGGCAGCCCCAGCATTTT	CATLSPVRQPQHF
many	TRBV3-1	NA	TRBJ2-7	TGTGCCAGCAGCCAAGGTCCGGGAGCGCGGGAGCAGTACTTC	CASSQGPGAREQYF
NA	TRBV6-2/TRBV6-3	NA	TRBJ1-1	TGTGCCAGCAGATCAGAGTTGAACACTGAAGCTTTCTTT	CASRSELNTEAFF
many	TRBV7-6	NA	TRBJ2-7	TGTGCCAGCAGCTTAGAAAGGGAATCTGTCTACGAGCAGTACTTC	CASSLERESVYEQYF
many	TRBV5-1	NA	TRBJ2-2	TGCGCCAGCAGCTTGTCCAAAGAACGGTACACCGGGGAGCTGTTTTTT	CASSLSKERYTGELFF
many	TRBV5-1	NA	TRBJ2-1	TGCGCCAGCAGCTTACTAGTAAACAATGAGCAGTTCTTC	CASSLLVNNEQFF
NA	TRBV30	TRBD1	TRBJ1-1	TGTGCCTGGAGTACAGGGGGATACACTGAAGCTTTCTTT	CAWSTGGYTEAFF
many	TRBV4-1	NA	TRBJ2-3	TGCGCCAGCAGCCAAAGCGCTTCAGGGAGGATACCCACAGATACGCAGTATTTT	CASSQSASGRIPTDTQYF
few	TRBV6-5	TRBD1	TRBJ2-7	TGTGCCAGCAGTGACCGGGACAGGGGCCACGAGCAGTACTTC	CASSDRDRGHEQYF
many	TRBV4-2	TRBD2	TRBJ2-3	TGTGCCAGCAGCATAGGGGACTACACAGATACGCAGTATTTT	CASSIGDYTDTQYF
many	TRBV4-1	TRBD2	TRBJ2-1	TGCGCCAGCAGCCAGTCGGGACTAGCGGAGGGGAGCTCCTACAATGAGCAGTTCTTC	CASSQSGLAEGSSYNEQFF
many	TRBV20-1	NA	TRBJ2-7	TGCAGTGCTAGAGATGTGGGGTACGAGCAGTACTTC	CSARDVGYEQYF
few	TRBV9	TRBD1	TRBJ2-2	TGTGCCAGCAGTGCGCACAGGGGAAATATCGGGGAGCTGTTTTTT	CASSAHRGNIGELFF
many	TRBV5-6	NA	TRBJ1-3	TGTGCCAGCAGCTTGGGGGTAGGCTCTGGAAACACCATATATTTT	CASSLGVGSGNTIYF
NA	TRBV30	NA	TRBJ1-4	TGTGCCTGGACCACCCGACGGACTATGAGACATGAAAAACTGCTTTTT	CAWTTRRTMRHEKLLF
few	TRBV30	TRBD2	TRBJ2-3	TGTGCCTGGAGTGTAGCCCTAGCGGCAATCACAGATACGCAGTATTTT	CAWSVALAAITDTQYF
many	TRBV9	TRBD2	TRBJ2-7	TGTGCCAGCAGCTTAGGGACTAGCGGAATCCACGAGCAGTACTTC	CASSLGTSGIHEQYF
many	TRBV2	NA	TRBJ2-5	TGTGCCAGTCGCTGGAGAGGGGAGACCCAGTACTTC	CASRWRGETQYF
many	TRBV6-5	NA	TRBJ2-3	TGTGCCAGCAGGTTTAGATGGGGCTCTAGCACAGATACGCAGTATTTT	CASRFRWGSSTDTQYF